Sequencing of this T cell receptor (beta chain) was carried out in a study of blood T cells in healthy people across ages. Study outcomes and limitations: Total diversity from one million sequenced T cells was likely underestimated. A strong correlation between TCR beta diversity and naive T cell percentage was seen. Naive CD4+ cells and diversity were both higher in long-lived donors than in aged donors.

The CDR3 contains 16 residues. Germline loops: CDR1 SGHRS, CDR2 YFSETQ. On this clonotype: The antigen remains unidentified.

A second PCR, run for roughly 7 to 12 cycles, used a sample-barcoded 5' primer plus a J-beta primer mix. Each cDNA molecule was tagged by a template-switch adaptor that had 12 random nucleotides. TCRdb re-derived calls from the 5' RACE reads in MiXCR, one entry per CDR3 protein. This table holds approximately 780,000 distinct CDR3 sequences, about 26% found once. A further study also used this sample, focusing on T cells of mothers and their children.

The sequence came from a boy between 10 and 17 years old in good health. The J gene is TRBJ2-5, the V gene TRBV5-1, with 11 bases fitting TRBD1. The DNA end lines up better with TRBJ2-7; the J call may be wrong. The specimen was blood. The chain's CDR3 is CASSPGQGAVPIEQYF. CDR3 in DNA: TGCGCCAGCAGCCCAGGACAGGGGGCCGTTCCCATCGAGCAGTACTTC.